The source of this T cell receptor (beta chain) is a study of cytomegalovirus exposure and HLA in healthy donors. The germline V and J ends were trimmed by 7 bases and 2 bases, with 9 bases remaining between them. Germline V gene lookup returns CDR1 SNHLY and CDR2 FYNNEI. The length of the CDR3 is 12 residues. Both 60 Vbeta primers and 13 Jbeta primers went into the PCR. Generated by immunoSEQ multiplex PCR, the TCRdb table keeps only in-frame clones and is missing some. The sample carries under 110,000 clones, about four fifths recorded once. Overall study results and limits: Sequencing likely caused a cluster of highly shared sequence variants. Most TCR beta V segments were productive about 87% or about 30% of the time in an earlier analysis. Exclusion as indistinguishable affected some V segments, including TRBV6-2 and TRBV6-3.

Notes on this clone: Its antigen is undetermined.

The chain recombines TRBV2 with TRBJ2-7; no firm D call. The receptor was isolated from a woman in her forties or fifties in good health and CMV-seropositive. Sequencing was done on a sample of PBMCs. The DNA of the CDR3 is TGTGCCAGCACCGAGAAGACCTACGAGCAGTACTTC. Its translation is CASTEKTYEQYF.